Many counts were recorded for the clone carrying this T cell receptor beta chain. Trimming took 4 bases from V and 5 from J, leaving 8 bases between them. The CDR3 consists of 12 residues. TCRdb reprocessed the RT-PCR reads via MiXCR and lists one record per CDR3 protein. In the table there are about 680,000 distinct CDR3 sequences, approximately 15% of which are singletons. Sequenced input: memory CD4+ T cells from blood. The chain couples TRBV12-3 or TRBV12-4 to TRBJ1-1, with D tentatively TRBD1 (5 bases). The sequence was collected from a female donor in good health, serving as a healthy control. The CDR3 coding sequence is TGTGCCAGCAGTTGGGGGGGGACTGAAGCTTTCTTT. It encodes CASSWGGTEAFF.